This entry is about one TCR beta chain. Original processing notes: Estimates of nucleated cell counts were drawn from the amplification of reference gene primers. Sequencing was performed with immunoSEQ multiplex PCR; in TCRdb, only in-frame clones are kept and a portion is missing. Clone size and the V and J calls come from that table; the DNA yielded D and trimming. Found here are about 23,000 clones, about 83% of them singletons; the top ten hold 48%. The data originate from a study of blood T cell repertoires in COVID-19. CDR3 length: 16 amino acids. The V gene's germline CDR1 is KGHSH and CDR2 LQKENI. V lost 3 bases to trimming and J lost 3 bases, with 16 bases between them.

This receptor was obtained from a man in his 70s with acute or convalescent COVID-19. The sample comprised peripheral blood. The V and J genes are TRBV18 and TRBJ2-3, with a weak D call TRBD2 (7 bases). In nucleotides, the CDR3 is TGTGCCAGCTCACCCGCCGGGGGGCAGGGGACAGATACGCAGTATTTT. This gives the protein CASSPAGGQGTDTQYF. Complete variable domain (other parts from reference TRBV18 and TRBJ2-3): NAGVMQNPRHLVRRRGQEARLRCSPMKGHSHVYWYRQLPEEGLKFMVYLQKENIIDESGMPKERFSAEFPKEGPSILRIQQVVRGDSAAYFCASSPAGGQGTDTQYFGPGTRLTVL.